This entry lists 18 T cell receptor beta chains sequenced from one sample in a study of T cells in localized non-small cell lung cancer. Method: immunoSEQ multiplex PCR; TCRdb's copy keeps in-frame clones and lacks some. The sample consists of 1,500 to 2,000 clones, about 20% of them appearing once. Sequenced material: lung tumor tissue, taken before any cancer treatment. The receptors come from a male donor at least 60 years old with stage I lung adenocarcinoma.

This chain links TRBV19 with TRBJ1-1; D is unclear. The CDR3 loop spans 14 amino acids. V lost 0 bases, J lost 5 bases, and 10 bases lay in between. Germline CDR1 LNHDA, CDR2 SQIVND (reference sequence). As DNA, the CDR3 is TGTGCCAGTAGTATAGAAGTCGGGGAAACTGAAGCTTTCTTT. Protein sequence: CASSIEVGETEAFF.

In its sample, this clone is medium-sized (0.01 to 0.1%). The rearrangement joins TRBV11-3 to TRBJ1-6; the D gene is possibly TRBD1 (5 bases). Germline CDR1 SGHNT, CDR2 YENEEA. Trimming removed 5 bases at V and 6 bases at J, with 14 bases between. This CDR3 has 15 residues. The CDR3 region is CASSRSGPTNSPLHF. CDR3 nucleotide sequence: TGTGCCAGCAGCCGATCGGGGCCGACTAATTCACCCCTCCACTTT.

This clone was observed a few times. The J gene is TRBJ1-3, the V gene TRBV6-8, with D tentatively TRBD1 (5 bases). This CDR3 has 13 amino acids. The V gene's germline CDR1 is MNHGY and CDR2 SAAAGT. V gave up 7 bases and J gave up 4 bases, with 11 bases separating them. CDR3 residues: CASIRDLGNTIYF. CDR3 DNA sequence: TGTGCCAGCATTAGGGACCTAGGAAACACCATATATTTT.

V and J are TRBV5-1 and TRBJ2-5; 10 nucleotides agree with TRBD1. V lost 4 bases and J lost 5; bases outside the gene matches: 8. The CDR3 length is 15 residues. Germline V lookup: CDR1 SGHRS, CDR2 YFSETQ. The CDR3 sequence is CASSRGQGLGETQYF. In DNA form, the CDR3 reads TGCGCCAGCAGCAGGGGACAGGGGTTGGGTGAGACCCAGTACTTC.

This clone is deemed medium-sized. V is TRBV11-3 and J is TRBJ1-6; D remains ambiguous. Trimming cost V 4 bases and J 2 bases, with 6 bases left between them. The CDR3 totals 14 residues. Germline V gene data show CDR1 as SGHNT and CDR2 as YENEEA. CDR3 region: CASSSSTYNSPLHF. The CDR3 DNA reads TGTGCCAGCAGCTCTAGCACCTATAATTCACCCCTCCACTTT.

By share, this clone ranks as large. This rearrangement joins TRBV11-3 to TRBJ2-5, with D possibly matching TRBD2 (6 bases). The V end lost 3 bases, the J end lost 1 base, and 12 bases lay between the germline ends. Germline CDR1 reads SGHNT; CDR2 reads YENEEA. The CDR3 totals 15 residues. CDR3: CASSLRGRGQETQYF. The CDR3 region has the DNA TGTGCCAGCAGCTTGCGAGGGCGGGGCCAAGAGACCCAGTACTTC.

V usage is TRBV9 and J usage is TRBJ1-1; D is uncertain. This CDR3 comprises 14 residues. The V gene lost 0 bases and the J gene lost 4 bases, with 10 bases spanning the gap. In germline, CDR1 is SGDLS, CDR2 YYNGEE. The CDR3 sequence: CASSVGVERTEAFF. The DNA for the CDR3 is TGTGCCAGCAGCGTAGGGGTGGAGCGCACTGAAGCTTTCTTT.

This rearrangement joins TRBV19 to TRBJ1-1; no clear D. The V and J ends lost 6 bases and 3 bases respectively, with 11 bases between them. Germline CDR1 and CDR2: LNHDA and SQIVND (reference sequence). This CDR3 is 13 amino acids long. Here the CDR3 reads CASSTNRDTEAFF. The CDR3 nucleotides are TGTGCCAGTAGCACCAACCGGGACACTGAAGCTTTCTTT.

This clone was picked up a small number of times. CDR3 amino acids: CASSSTSGSTDTQYF. The CDR3 DNA follows: TGCGCCAGCAGCTCGACTAGCGGGAGCACAGATACGCAGTATTTT. This chain connects TRBV5-1 to TRBJ2-3, with 10 bases that match TRBD2. CDR1 and CDR2 from the germline V gene are SGHRS and YFSETQ. With V trimmed by 3 bases and J by 0 bases, 1 base remained unmatched. CDR3 length: 15 amino acids.

The chain has TRBV29-1 and TRBJ2-3, with 8 bases matching TRBD2. J was trimmed by 2 bases and V by 7 bases; bases with no gene match: 8. CDR1 and CDR2 (germline): SQVTM, ANQGSEA. The length of the CDR3 is 14 residues. The DNA for the CDR3 is TGCAGCGGAGGCAAGGGACTAGTCACAGATACGCAGTATTTT. It translates to CSGGKGLVTDTQYF.

This clone is labeled as medium-sized. The genes are TRBV6-8 and TRBJ2-1; the D gene could be TRBD1 or TRBD2 (5 bases each). Deletions cut 8 bases from V and 0 bases from J, with 17 bases between. This CDR3 is built from 16 residues. Germline-derived CDR1 and CDR2 are MNHGY and SAAAGT. For the CDR3, the DNA is TGTGCCAGCTTTGCCGGGGACGTAAGCTCCTACAATGAGCAGTTCTTC. Amino acid sequence: CASFAGDVSSYNEQFF.

The chain combines TRBV19 with TRBJ1-1; 7 nucleotides agree with TRBD1. CDR3 size: 14 residues. Looked up from germline, CDR1 is LNHDA and CDR2 is SQIVND (reference sequence). V gave up 5 bases and J gave up 5 bases; unmatched junction bases: 8. The CDR3 region has the DNA TGTGCCAGTAGTGTGACAGGGATGTGGACTGAAGCTTTCTTT. It codes for CASSVTGMWTEAFF.

The chain links TRBV28 to TRBJ2-2, with D possibly TRBD2 on 6 matching bases. Trimming left V 3 bases short and J 4 bases short, with 9 bases between. The CDR3 is 14 amino acids. CDR1 is MDHEN, CDR2 SYDVKM, per germline. The CDR3 coding sequence is TGTGCCAGCAGTTTCCTGCGGGGCACCGGGGAGCTGTTTTTT. Amino acids: CASSFLRGTGELFF.

The CDR3 region is CASSHPSQGQYGYTF. As DNA, the CDR3 is TGCGCCAGCAGCCACCCCTCACAGGGACAATATGGCTACACCTTC. The chain combines TRBV5-1 with TRBJ1-2; maybe TRBD1 (6 bases). The CDR3 is made up of 15 amino acids. In germline, CDR1 is SGHRS, CDR2 YFSETQ. Trimming took 4 bases from V and 5 from J, leaving 18 bases between them.

There are a few counts of this clone. This rearrangement joins TRBV4-1 to TRBJ2-2; D is possibly TRBD1 or TRBD2 (6 bases each). This CDR3 region has 19 residues. Germline CDR1 reads MGHRA; CDR2 reads YSYEKL. The V end was cut by 0 bases, the J end by 0 bases, with 17 bases between. Written as DNA, the CDR3 is TGCGCCAGCAGCCAAGATCAATCAGGGGACTCCGCGAACACCGGGGAGCTGTTTTTT. Protein product: CASSQDQSGDSANTGELFF.

This rearrangement joins TRBV6-8 to TRBJ2-2, with D unresolved. V was pared by 2 bases and J by 7 bases, with 8 bases between. The CDR3 has 13 amino acids. Per germline, CDR1 MNHGY and CDR2 SAAAGT. For the CDR3, the DNA is TGTGCCAGCAGTTACGTGGGTATCGGGGAGCTGTTTTTT. Residues: CASSYVGIGELFF.

The chain has TRBV30 and TRBJ1-6; D ambiguous. The V end lost 3 bases, the J end lost 4 bases, and 7 bases lay between the germline ends. This CDR3 region has 13 residues. Germline lookup yields CDR1 GTSNPN and CDR2 SVGIG (reference sequence). CDR3 protein: CAWRGEYNSPLHF. CDR3 nucleotide sequence: TGTGCCTGGAGGGGTGAGTATAATTCACCCCTCCACTTT.

This clone has just one count. The J gene is TRBJ1-2, the V gene TRBV19, with D tentatively TRBD1 (6 bases). CDR1 and CDR2 from the germline V gene are LNHDA and SQIVND (reference sequence). The germline V and J ends were trimmed by 10 bases and 4 bases, with 19 bases remaining between them. This CDR3 contains 14 residues. The CDR3 spells CATRHGGGGYGYTF. CDR3 coding DNA: TGTGCCACCAGGCATGGAGGGGGAGGCTATGGCTACACCTTC.